The 29 T cell receptor beta chains listed next were all sequenced from one sample in a study of shared clonotypes between healthy human individuals. Using immunoSEQ multiplex PCR, the repertoire was profiled, and TCRdb retains in-frame clones only, with some absent. The sample includes 530,000 or so clones, over 60% seen only once; the top ten take 12%. Sequencing was done on a sample of PBMCs. These receptors were collected from a woman between 40 and 50 years old in good health. Some clones in this sample may be carry-over from other donors' samples.

This chain connects TRBV4-1 to TRBJ2-2; D is possibly TRBD1 (5 bases). V was shortened by 0 bases and J by 4 bases, with 18 bases between the two germline ends. Germline CDR1 is MGHRA and CDR2 is YSYEKL. This CDR3 comprises 18 residues. CDR3 DNA: TGCGCCAGCAGCCAAGATCAGGGCAGGGCGCCCTTCACCGGGGAGCTGTTTTTT. It is translated as CASSQDQGRAPFTGELFF.

In its sample, this clone was seen a few times. V gene TRBV13 combines with J gene TRBJ1-2; D is undetermined. CDR3 length: 14 amino acids. V dropped 0 bases and J dropped 3 bases, with 8 bases sitting between them. In germline, CDR1 is PRHDT, CDR2 FYEKMQ (reference sequence). CDR3 sequence (DNA): TGTGCCAGCAGCTTAGGTAGGGCAGACTATGGCTACACCTTC. Protein sequence: CASSLGRADYGYTF. Drawing the rest from reference TRBV13 and TRBJ1-2, the complete variable domain is AAGVIQSPRHLIKEKRETATLKCYPIPRHDTVYWYQQGPGQDPQFLISFYEKMQSDKGSIPDRFSAQQFSDYHSELNMSSLELGDSALYFCASSLGRADYGYTFGSGTRLTVV.

V and J are TRBV18 and TRBJ1-2; a weak D match, TRBD1 (6 bases). The V gene lost 2 bases and the J gene lost 0 bases, with 10 bases spanning the gap. The CDR3 covers 15 residues. Germline V gives CDR1 KGHSH, CDR2 LQKENI. In nucleotides, the CDR3 is TGTGCCAGCTCACCAAACAGGGAGTCTAACTATGGCTACACCTTC. This gives the protein CASSPNRESNYGYTF.

This clone was seen a single time. This sequence joins TRBV7-9 and TRBJ2-1, with a possible D match to TRBD2 (6 bases). CDR1 is SEHNR and CDR2 is FQNEAQ in the germline V gene (reference sequence). The V and J ends lost 1 base and 2 bases respectively, with 12 bases between them. The CDR3 totals 16 residues. The CDR3 coding sequence is TGTGCCAGCAGCTTAGTGGCTAGCGTAACCTACAATGAGCAGTTCTTC. Residues: CASSLVASVTYNEQFF.

CDR3 sequence (DNA): TGTGCCAGCAGCCCAGGGACAGCCGGAAACACCATATATTTT. This sequence encodes CASSPGTAGNTIYF. This chain uses TRBV7-3 with TRBJ1-3; 7 bases line up with TRBD1. With V trimmed by 5 bases and J by 4 bases, 5 bases remained unmatched. The germline V gene encodes CDR1 SGHTA and CDR2 FQGTGA. The CDR3 sequence is 14 residues long.

This clone showed up just once. The chain recombines TRBV11-2 with TRBJ2-1; D is unclear. The V end was cut by 1 base, the J end by 0 bases, with 10 bases between. Germline CDR1 is SGHAT and CDR2 is FQNNGV. This CDR3 contains 16 residues. CDR3 sequence reads: CASSLVPMSSYNEQFF. The DNA of the CDR3 is TGTGCCAGCAGCTTAGTCCCTATGTCCTCCTACAATGAGCAGTTCTTC.

This clone turned up a few times. The V gene is TRBV7-3, the J gene TRBJ2-3, with D unclear. CDR1 and CDR2 (germline): SGHTA, FQGTGA. The length of the CDR3 is 13 residues. Trimming pared 5 bases from V and 5 bases from J, leaving 11 bases between. CDR3 amino acids: CASSRILRDTQYF. The CDR3 region has the DNA TGTGCCAGCAGCAGAATACTGAGAGATACGCAGTATTTT.

A few counts support this clone. This clone may be a read error of a much larger clone one base away. Written as DNA, the CDR3 is TGTGCCAGCAGTGAAAGGGGGTTGGGCACTGAAGCTTTCTTT. Encoded protein: CASSERGLGTEAFF. This chain links TRBV25-1 with TRBJ1-1, with a weak D call TRBD1 (6 bases). V was shortened by 2 bases and J by 4 bases, with 11 bases between the two germline ends. In germline, CDR1 is MGHDK, CDR2 SYGVNS. The CDR3 length is 14 residues.

The V call is TRBV19, the J call TRBJ2-7; D remains unclear. This CDR3 has 14 amino acids. The V end lost 3 bases, the J end lost 2 bases, and 11 bases lay between the germline ends. From germline, CDR1 is LNHDA and CDR2 SQIVND (reference sequence). The CDR3 reads CASSIRADTYEQYF. In DNA, the CDR3 is TGTGCCAGTAGTATTAGGGCAGACACCTACGAGCAGTACTTC.

In DNA form, the CDR3 reads TGCGCCAGCACCGACAGAATGCACACTGAAGCTTTCTTT. Its protein product is CASTDRMHTEAFF. V and J are TRBV5-1 and TRBJ1-1, with a tentative D call TRBD1 (5 bases). Trimming cost V 6 bases and J 3 bases, with 12 bases left between them. Per germline, CDR1 SGHRS and CDR2 YFSETQ. CDR3 length: 13 amino acids.

This chain links TRBV25-1 with TRBJ1-1, with no clear D. Looked up from germline, CDR1 is MGHDK and CDR2 is SYGVNS. The CDR3 is made up of 14 amino acids. V was shortened by 1 base and J by 1 base, with 7 bases between the two germline ends. The CDR3 is CASSECKGNTEAFF. The CDR3 coding sequence is TGTGCCAGCAGTGAATGTAAGGGGAACACTGAAGCTTTCTTT.

The chain has TRBV9 and TRBJ1-4; D gene uncertain. V was pared by 0 bases and J by 8 bases, with 11 bases between. Germline V CDR1 and CDR2: SGDLS, YYNGEE. The CDR3 contains 14 residues. The CDR3 region is CASSVEGSDEKLFF. CDR3 nucleotides: TGTGCCAGCAGCGTAGAAGGGTCGGACGAAAAACTGTTTTTT. The full variable domain, with the rest looked up from reference TRBV9 and TRBJ1-4, is DSGVTQTPKHLITATGQRVTLRCSPRSGDLSVYWYQQSLDQGLQFLIQYYNGEERAKGNILERFSAQQFPDLHSELNLSSLELGDSALYFCASSVEGSDEKLFFGSGTQLSVL.

As to this clone: This probably arose from a read error, given a far larger clone one base away. This sample includes further DNA sequences coding for the same CDR3. The rearrangement uses TRBV27 and TRBJ1-3; 11 bases map to TRBD1. CDR3 length equals 17 residues. Germline assignment: CDR1 MNHEY and CDR2 SMNVEV (reference sequence). The CDR3 DNA follows: TGTGCCAGCAGTCCGCGCCGGACAGGGGGCGAGCGAAACACTATATATTTT. Its protein product is CASSPRRTGGERNTIYF.

J is TRBJ2-3 and V is TRBV7-2; the D is unclear. The CDR3 runs 13 residues. CDR1 and CDR2 from the germline V gene are SGHTA and FQGNSA. Trimming removed 6 bases from V and 4 bases from J, with 11 bases in between. Written as DNA, the CDR3 is TGTGCCAGCAGTAATACACTGGCAGATACGCAGTATTTT. This encodes CASSNTLADTQYF.

This clone appeared many times. The chain couples TRBV7-9 to TRBJ1-4; 7 positions agree with TRBD1. The V gene end was trimmed by 5 bases and the J gene end by 0 bases; junction bases not matched to a gene: 12. The germline CDR1 and CDR2 sequences are SEHNR and FQNEAQ (reference sequence). The CDR3 spans 18 residues. In nucleotides, the CDR3 is TGTGCCAGCAGCCCGTCGTTTACAGGGGATCCAACTAATGAAAAACTGTTTTTT. Its protein is CASSPSFTGDPTNEKLFF.

CDR3 nucleotides: TGTGCCAGCAGTGAAGCGGGTAACTATGGCTACACCTTC. Translated, it gives CASSEAGNYGYTF. The rearrangement links TRBV6-1 to TRBJ1-2, with D unresolved. This CDR3 has 13 amino acids. The germline V and J ends were trimmed by 0 bases and 1 base, with 3 bases remaining between them. Looked up from germline, CDR1 is MNHNS and CDR2 is SASEGT.

A remark on this clone: At one boundary the junction diverges from the germline segment, which might be a read error. The sample has other DNA sequences that encode this CDR3 too. J is TRBJ1-2 and V is TRBV2; D perhaps matches TRBD1 (5 bases). The CDR3 totals 14 residues. CDR1 SNHLY and CDR2 FYNNEI come from the germline V gene. The CDR3 reads CASTLSGLGYGYTF. As DNA, the CDR3 is TGTGCCAGCACCCTGTCGGGGCTCGGGTATGGTTACACCTTC. Complete variable domain (other parts from reference TRBV2 and TRBJ1-2): EPEVTQTPSHQVTQMGQEVILRCVPISNHLYFYWYRQILGQKVEFLVSFYNNEISEKSEIFDDQFSVERPDGSNFTLKIRSTKLEDSAMYFCASTLSGLGYGYTFGSGTRLTVV.

The rearrangement links TRBV7-3 to TRBJ2-2; possibly TRBD1 or TRBD2 for D (5 bases each). The CDR3 is 15 residues long. V gave up 0 bases and J gave up 6 bases, with 11 bases separating them. CDR1 and CDR2 (germline): SGHTA, FQGTGA. As DNA, the CDR3 is TGTGCCAGCAGCTTAACCCCACAGGACTCCGGGGAGCTGTTTTTT. Protein: CASSLTPQDSGELFF.

This chain joins TRBV28 and TRBJ2-2; D gene uncertain. CDR3 length: 14 residues. V lost 5 bases and J lost 4, with 11 bases in between. In germline, CDR1 is MDHEN, CDR2 SYDVKM. The CDR3 nucleotides are TGTGCCAGCAGTCCATTCTTATCCACCGGGGAGCTGTTTTTT. Translating it yields CASSPFLSTGELFF. The whole variable domain, remainder taken from reference TRBV28 and TRBJ2-2, is DVKVTQSSRYLVKRTGEKVFLECVQDMDHENMFWYRQDPGLGLRLIYFSYDVKMKEKGDIPEGYSVSREKKERFSLILESASTNQTSMYLCASSPFLSTGELFFGEGSRLTVL.

V and J are TRBV5-1 and TRBJ2-7; D tentatively fits TRBD1 or TRBD2 (6 bases each). The ends were cut back, 0 bases at V and 3 bases at J, with 22 bases in the middle. Germline CDR1 is SGHRS and CDR2 is YFSETQ. The CDR3 is 18 amino acids. CDR3 sequence (DNA): TGCGCCAGCAGCTTGGCCCTCTCCCGGGGGCGAGGGTTCTACGAGCAGTACTTC. Protein product: CASSLALSRGRGFYEQYF.

This chain uses TRBV29-1 with TRBJ2-1; 7 nucleotides line up with TRBD1. Germline V gene lookup returns CDR1 SQVTM and CDR2 ANQGSEA. V gave up 4 bases and J gave up 6 bases; unmatched junction bases: 9. The CDR3 contains 14 residues. In DNA, the CDR3 is TGCAGCGTTGCGAGGGGGACAGTGATCAATGAGCAGTTCTTC. Its translation: CSVARGTVINEQFF.

This clone showed up just a few times. The same CDR3 is also encoded by other DNA sequences in this sample. This chain joins TRBV5-4 and TRBJ2-7; D tentatively fits TRBD1 or TRBD2 (5 bases each). The V end was cut by 4 bases, the J end by 3 bases, with 14 bases between. The germline CDR1 and CDR2 sequences are SGHNT and YYREEE (reference sequence). CDR3 length equals 14 residues. The CDR3 reads CASSQPGPRYEQYF. The CDR3 DNA reads TGTGCCAGCAGCCAACCGGGACCGCGCTACGAGCAGTACTTC.

V usage is TRBV6-6 and J usage is TRBJ2-7; 7 bases are shared with TRBD1. In germline, CDR1 is MNHNY, CDR2 SVGAGI (reference sequence). V was clipped by 0 bases and J by 7 bases; unmatched bases: 9. The CDR3 contains 15 residues. This chain's CDR3 is CASSYSPTGTREQYF. The CDR3 DNA is TGTGCCAGCAGTTACTCCCCGACAGGGACGAGGGAGCAGTACTTC.

The chain couples TRBV27 to TRBJ2-1, with TRBD2 as a possible D gene (6 bases). V was shortened by 5 bases and J by 1 base, with 12 bases between the two germline ends. CDR1 and CDR2 from the germline V gene are MNHEY and SMNVEV (reference sequence). The CDR3 consists of 15 residues. The CDR3 sequence: CASSVGTPSYNEQFF. The CDR3 DNA reads as TGTGCCAGCAGTGTCGGGACTCCGTCCTACAATGAGCAGTTCTTC.

This clone came up many times. This chain uses TRBV25-1 with TRBJ2-7; 10 nucleotides agree with TRBD2. The V segment lost 5 bases and the J segment 6 bases; nucleotides outside the gene matches: 13. Germline V lookup: CDR1 MGHDK, CDR2 SYGVNS. The CDR3 is made up of 16 amino acids. CDR3 in amino acids: CASSPSGSRSRGEQYF. The CDR3 bases are TGTGCCAGCAGTCCTAGCGGGAGCCGATCACGGGGCGAGCAGTACTTC.

The gene calls are TRBV7-2 and TRBJ2-7; possibly TRBD1 for D (6 bases). CDR1 is SGHTA, CDR2 FQGNSA, per germline. This CDR3 spans 12 amino acids. Trimming removed 4 bases at V and 4 bases at J, with 8 bases between. CDR3 sequence reads: CASSSQGYEQYF. CDR3 bases: TGTGCCAGCAGCTCACAGGGATACGAGCAGTACTTC.

Notes on this clone: A much larger clone sits a single nucleotide away, making a read error possible. Distinct nucleotide sequences in the sample also encode this CDR3. V and J are TRBV9 and TRBJ2-1, with 9 bases lining up with TRBD2. Per the germline V gene, CDR1 is SGDLS and CDR2 is YYNGEE. After removal of 5 bases from V and 8 bases from J, the junction contained 14 bases not matched to a gene. The CDR3 is 16 residues long. CDR3: CASSVRRVAGEDEQFF. The CDR3 DNA reads as TGTGCCAGCAGTGTGCGTAGGGTAGCGGGAGAGGATGAGCAGTTCTTC.

The chain has TRBV6-1 and TRBJ1-5; 8 bases match TRBD1. CDR1 is MNHNS and CDR2 is SASEGT in the germline V gene. Unmatched junction bases numbered 5, after V lost 2 bases and J lost 5 bases. The length of the CDR3 is 15 residues. The CDR3 reads CASSESTGGDQPQHF. The CDR3 nucleotides read TGTGCCAGCAGTGAAAGTACAGGGGGTGATCAGCCCCAGCATTTT.

For the CDR3, the DNA is TGTGCCAGCACCTTGGGGGGGCCCAAACGAGGGGGTCCCGAGCAGTTCTTC. Its protein is CASTLGGPKRGGPEQFF. The rearrangement links TRBV11-2 to TRBJ2-1; maybe TRBD2 (7 bases). Germline V gene sequence: CDR1 SGHAT, CDR2 FQNNGV. V lost 7 bases and J 10 bases, leaving 29 bases between the germline ends. The CDR3 totals 17 residues. The full variable domain, in which reference TRBV11-2 and TRBJ2-1 provide the parts outside the CDR3, is EAGVAQSPRYKIIEKRQSVAFWCNPISGHATLYWYQQILGQGPKLLIQFQNNGVVDDSQLPKDRFSAERLKGVDSTLKIQPAKLEDSAVYLCASTLGGPKRGGPEQFFGPGTRLTVL.